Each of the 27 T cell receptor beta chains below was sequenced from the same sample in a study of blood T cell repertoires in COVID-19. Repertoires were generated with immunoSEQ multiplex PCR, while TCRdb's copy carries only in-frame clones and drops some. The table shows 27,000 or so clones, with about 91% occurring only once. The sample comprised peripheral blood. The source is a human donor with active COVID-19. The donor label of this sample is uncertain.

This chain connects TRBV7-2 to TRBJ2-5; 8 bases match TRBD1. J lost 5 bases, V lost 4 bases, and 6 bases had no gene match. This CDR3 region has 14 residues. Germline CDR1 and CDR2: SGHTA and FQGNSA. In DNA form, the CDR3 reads TGTGCCAGCAGCTCGACAGGGGCCCGGGAGACCCAGTACTTC. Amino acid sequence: CASSSTGARETQYF.

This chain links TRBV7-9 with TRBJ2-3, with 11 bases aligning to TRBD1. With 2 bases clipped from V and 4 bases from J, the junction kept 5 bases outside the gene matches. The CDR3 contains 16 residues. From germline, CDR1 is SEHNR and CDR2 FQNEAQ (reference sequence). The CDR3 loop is CASSLSPGQGADTQYF. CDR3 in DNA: TGTGCCAGCAGCTTATCCCCGGGACAGGGGGCAGATACGCAGTATTTT.

Here the CDR3 DNA reads TGTGCCAGCAGCCAAGACCTAGGGGCCGAGCAGTACTTC. Translated, it gives CASSQDLGAEQYF. This chain joins TRBV3-1 (or the pseudogene TRBV3-2) and TRBJ2-7; TRBD1 might be the D (5 bases). V was cut by 0 bases and J by 6 bases, with 9 bases left in between. The CDR3 spans 13 residues. Germline V lookup: CDR1 LGHDT, CDR2 YNNKEL (reference sequence).

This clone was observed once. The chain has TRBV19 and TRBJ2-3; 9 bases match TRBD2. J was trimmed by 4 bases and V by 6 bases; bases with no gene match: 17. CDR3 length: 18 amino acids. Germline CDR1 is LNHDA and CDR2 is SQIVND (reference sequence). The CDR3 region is CASSVPVRGGLSADTQYF. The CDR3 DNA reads TGTGCCAGTAGCGTACCCGTGCGGGGGGGCCTATCTGCAGATACGCAGTATTTT.

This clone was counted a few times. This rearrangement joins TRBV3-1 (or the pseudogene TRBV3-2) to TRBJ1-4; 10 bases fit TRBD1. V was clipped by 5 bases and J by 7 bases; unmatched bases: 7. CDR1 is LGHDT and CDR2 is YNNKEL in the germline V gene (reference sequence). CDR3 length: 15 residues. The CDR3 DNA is TGTGCCAGCAGCGGTCCGGGACAGGGGACTGAAAAACTGTTTTTT. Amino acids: CASSGPGQGTEKLFF.

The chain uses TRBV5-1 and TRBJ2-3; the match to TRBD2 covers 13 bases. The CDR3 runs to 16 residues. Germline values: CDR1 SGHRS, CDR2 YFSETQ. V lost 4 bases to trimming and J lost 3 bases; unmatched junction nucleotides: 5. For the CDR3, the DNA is TGCGCCAGCAGCGAGGGGACTAGCGGGGTGACAGATACGCAGTATTTT. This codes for CASSEGTSGVTDTQYF. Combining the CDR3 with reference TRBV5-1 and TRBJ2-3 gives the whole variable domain KAGVTQTPRYLIKTRGQQVTLSCSPISGHRSVSWYQQTPGQGLQFLFEYFSETQRNKGNFPGRFSGRQFSNSRSEMNVSTLELGDSALYLCASSEGTSGVTDTQYFGPGTRLTVL.

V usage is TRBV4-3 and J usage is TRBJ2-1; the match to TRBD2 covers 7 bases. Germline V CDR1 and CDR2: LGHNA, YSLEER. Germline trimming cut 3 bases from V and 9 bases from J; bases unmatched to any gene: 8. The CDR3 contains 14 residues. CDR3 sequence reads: CASSHPGLVGEQFF. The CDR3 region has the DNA TGCGCCAGCAGCCACCCCGGACTAGTCGGTGAGCAGTTCTTC.

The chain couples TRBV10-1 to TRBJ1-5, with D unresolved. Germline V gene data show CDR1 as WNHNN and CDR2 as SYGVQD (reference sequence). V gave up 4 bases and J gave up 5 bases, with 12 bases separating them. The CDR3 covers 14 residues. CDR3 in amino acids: CASSGGGPDQPQHF. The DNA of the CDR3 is TGCGCCAGCAGTGGAGGAGGGCCGGATCAGCCCCAGCATTTT.

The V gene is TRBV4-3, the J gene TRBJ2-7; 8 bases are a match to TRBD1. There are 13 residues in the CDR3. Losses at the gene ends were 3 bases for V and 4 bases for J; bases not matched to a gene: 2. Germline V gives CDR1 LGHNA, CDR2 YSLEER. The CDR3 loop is CASSQDRVYEQYF. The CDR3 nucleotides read TGCGCCAGCAGCCAGGACAGGGTTTACGAGCAGTACTTC.

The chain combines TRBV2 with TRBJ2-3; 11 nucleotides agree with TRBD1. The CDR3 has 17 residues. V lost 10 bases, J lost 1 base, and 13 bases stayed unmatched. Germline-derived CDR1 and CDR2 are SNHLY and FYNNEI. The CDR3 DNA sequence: TGTGCCACAAAAGGACAGGGGGCCGGAATTCGCACAGATACGCAGTATTTT. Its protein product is CATKGQGAGIRTDTQYF.

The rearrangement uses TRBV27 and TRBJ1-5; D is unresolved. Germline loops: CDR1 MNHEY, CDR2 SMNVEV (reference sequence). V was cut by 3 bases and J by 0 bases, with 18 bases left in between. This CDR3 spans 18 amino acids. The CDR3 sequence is CASSLDFPTSTSNQPQHF. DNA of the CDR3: TGTGCCAGCAGTTTGGACTTCCCGACAAGCACTAGCAATCAGCCCCAGCATTTT.

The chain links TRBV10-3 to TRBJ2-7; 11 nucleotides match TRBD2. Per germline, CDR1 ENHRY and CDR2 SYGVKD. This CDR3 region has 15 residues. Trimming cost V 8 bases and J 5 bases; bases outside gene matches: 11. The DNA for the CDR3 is TGTGCCATCGGACCTTTAGCGGGAGGGCCAGACGAGCAGTACTTC. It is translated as CAIGPLAGGPDEQYF.

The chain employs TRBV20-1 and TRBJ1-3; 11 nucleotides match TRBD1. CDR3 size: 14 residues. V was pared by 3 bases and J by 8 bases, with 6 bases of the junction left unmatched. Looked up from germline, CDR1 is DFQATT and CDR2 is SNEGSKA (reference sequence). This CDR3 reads CSASSDRGQDTIYF. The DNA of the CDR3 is TGCAGTGCTAGTTCGGACAGGGGGCAGGACACCATATATTTT.

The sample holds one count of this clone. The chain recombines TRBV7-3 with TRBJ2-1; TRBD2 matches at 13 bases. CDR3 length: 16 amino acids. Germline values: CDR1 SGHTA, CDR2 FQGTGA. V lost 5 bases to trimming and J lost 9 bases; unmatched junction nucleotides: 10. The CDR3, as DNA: TGTGCCAGCAGCCTCACCGGGACTAGCGGGGTGGGTGAGCAGTTCTTC. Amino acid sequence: CASSLTGTSGVGEQFF.

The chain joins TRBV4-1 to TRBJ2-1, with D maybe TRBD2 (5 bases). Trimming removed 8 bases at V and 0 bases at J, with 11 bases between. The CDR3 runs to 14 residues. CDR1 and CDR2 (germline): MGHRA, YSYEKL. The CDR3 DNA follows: TGCGCCAGCGGGGATACTAGCTCCTACAATGAGCAGTTCTTC. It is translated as CASGDTSSYNEQFF.

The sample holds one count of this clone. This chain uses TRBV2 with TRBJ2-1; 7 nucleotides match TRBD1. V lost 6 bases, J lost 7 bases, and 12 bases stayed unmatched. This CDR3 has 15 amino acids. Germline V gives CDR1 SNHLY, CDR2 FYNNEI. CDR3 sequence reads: CASSTGARGFNEQFF. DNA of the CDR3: TGTGCCAGCAGCACAGGGGCACGGGGTTTTAATGAGCAGTTCTTC.

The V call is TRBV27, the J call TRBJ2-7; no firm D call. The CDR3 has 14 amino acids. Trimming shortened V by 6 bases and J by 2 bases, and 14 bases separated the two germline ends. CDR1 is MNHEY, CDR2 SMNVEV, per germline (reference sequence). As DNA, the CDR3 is TGTGCCAGCAGCCTTAACCGGGTAGCCTACGAGCAGTACTTC. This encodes CASSLNRVAYEQYF.

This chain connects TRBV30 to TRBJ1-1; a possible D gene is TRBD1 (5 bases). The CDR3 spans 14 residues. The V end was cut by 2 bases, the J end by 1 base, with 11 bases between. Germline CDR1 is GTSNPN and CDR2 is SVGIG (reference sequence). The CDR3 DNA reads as TGTGCCTGGAGTAAACAGGAGCCGAACACTGAAGCTTTCTTT. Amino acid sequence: CAWSKQEPNTEAFF.

The CDR3 loop reads CASSLYWTGSYEQYF. The DNA of the CDR3 is TGTGCCAGCAGTTTATACTGGACAGGCTCCTACGAGCAGTACTTC. The gene calls are TRBV28 and TRBJ2-7; 7 bases map to TRBD1. Germline V lookup: CDR1 MDHEN, CDR2 SYDVKM. The CDR3 consists of 15 residues. Unmatched junction bases numbered 3, after V lost 1 base and J lost 0 bases. The variable domain in full, completed from reference TRBV28 and TRBJ2-7, reads DVKVTQSSRYLVKRTGEKVFLECVQDMDHENMFWYRQDPGLGLRLIYFSYDVKMKEKGDIPEGYSVSREKKERFSLILESASTNQTSMYLCASSLYWTGSYEQYFGPGTRLTVT.

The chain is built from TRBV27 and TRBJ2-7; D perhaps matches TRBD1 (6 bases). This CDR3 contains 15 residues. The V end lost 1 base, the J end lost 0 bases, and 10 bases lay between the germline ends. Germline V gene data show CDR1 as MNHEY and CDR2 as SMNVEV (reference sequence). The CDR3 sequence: CASSLWGRGSYEQYF. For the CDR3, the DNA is TGTGCCAGCAGTTTATGGGGCAGGGGCTCCTACGAGCAGTACTTC.

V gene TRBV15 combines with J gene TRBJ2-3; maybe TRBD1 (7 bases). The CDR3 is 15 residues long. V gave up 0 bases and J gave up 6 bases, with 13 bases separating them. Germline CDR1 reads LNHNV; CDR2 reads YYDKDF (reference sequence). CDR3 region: CATSRDAAGGDTQYF. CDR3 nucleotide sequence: TGTGCCACCAGCAGAGATGCGGCAGGGGGGGATACGCAGTATTTT.

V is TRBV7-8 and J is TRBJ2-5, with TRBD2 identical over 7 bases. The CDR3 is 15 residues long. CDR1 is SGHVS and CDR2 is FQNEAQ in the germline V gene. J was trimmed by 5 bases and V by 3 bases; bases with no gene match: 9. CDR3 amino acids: CASSFGETSRETQYF. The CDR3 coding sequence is TGTGCCAGCAGCTTCGGCGAGACTAGCCGGGAGACCCAGTACTTC.

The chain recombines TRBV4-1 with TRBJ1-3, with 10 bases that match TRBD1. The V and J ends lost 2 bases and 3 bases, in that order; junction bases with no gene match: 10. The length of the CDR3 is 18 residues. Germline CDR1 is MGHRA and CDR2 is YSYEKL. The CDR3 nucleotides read TGCGCCAGCAGCCAAATTAATACCGGGACAGGGGTTGGAAACACCATATATTTT. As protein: CASSQINTGTGVGNTIYF.

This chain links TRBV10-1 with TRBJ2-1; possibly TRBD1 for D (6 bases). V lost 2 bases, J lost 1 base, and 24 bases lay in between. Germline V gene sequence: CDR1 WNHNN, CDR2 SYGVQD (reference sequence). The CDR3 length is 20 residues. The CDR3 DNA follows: TGCGCCAGCAGTGAGCCCAGTGTCGGACAGTTCCGACTATCCTACAATGAGCAGTTCTTC. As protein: CASSEPSVGQFRLSYNEQFF.

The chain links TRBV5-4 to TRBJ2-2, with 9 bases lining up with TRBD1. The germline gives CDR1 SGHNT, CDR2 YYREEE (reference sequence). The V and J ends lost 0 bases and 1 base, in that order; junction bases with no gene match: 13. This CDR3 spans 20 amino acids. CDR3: CASSLARRDRAIRNTGELFF. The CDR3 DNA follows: TGTGCCAGCAGCTTGGCCCGGCGGGACAGGGCGATTCGGAACACCGGGGAGCTGTTTTTT. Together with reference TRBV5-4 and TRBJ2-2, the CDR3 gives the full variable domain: ETGVTQSPTHLIKTRGQQVTLRCSSQSGHNTVSWYQQALGQGPQFIFQYYREEENGRGNFPPRFSGLQFPNYSSELNVNALELDDSALYLCASSLARRDRAIRNTGELFFGEGSRLTVL.

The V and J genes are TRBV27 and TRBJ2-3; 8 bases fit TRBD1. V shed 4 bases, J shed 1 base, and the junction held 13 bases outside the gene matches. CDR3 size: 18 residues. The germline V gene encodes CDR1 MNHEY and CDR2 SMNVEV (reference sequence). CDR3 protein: CASSSYPPDRVGTDTQYF. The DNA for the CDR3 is TGTGCCAGCAGTTCGTATCCTCCGGACAGGGTGGGCACAGATACGCAGTATTTT.

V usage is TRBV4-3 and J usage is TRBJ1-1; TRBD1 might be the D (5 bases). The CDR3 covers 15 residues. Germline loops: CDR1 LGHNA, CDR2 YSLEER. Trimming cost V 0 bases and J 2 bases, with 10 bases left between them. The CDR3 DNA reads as TGCGCCAGCAGCCAAGAACCCGGGGGAAACACTGAAGCTTTCTTT. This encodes CASSQEPGGNTEAFF.